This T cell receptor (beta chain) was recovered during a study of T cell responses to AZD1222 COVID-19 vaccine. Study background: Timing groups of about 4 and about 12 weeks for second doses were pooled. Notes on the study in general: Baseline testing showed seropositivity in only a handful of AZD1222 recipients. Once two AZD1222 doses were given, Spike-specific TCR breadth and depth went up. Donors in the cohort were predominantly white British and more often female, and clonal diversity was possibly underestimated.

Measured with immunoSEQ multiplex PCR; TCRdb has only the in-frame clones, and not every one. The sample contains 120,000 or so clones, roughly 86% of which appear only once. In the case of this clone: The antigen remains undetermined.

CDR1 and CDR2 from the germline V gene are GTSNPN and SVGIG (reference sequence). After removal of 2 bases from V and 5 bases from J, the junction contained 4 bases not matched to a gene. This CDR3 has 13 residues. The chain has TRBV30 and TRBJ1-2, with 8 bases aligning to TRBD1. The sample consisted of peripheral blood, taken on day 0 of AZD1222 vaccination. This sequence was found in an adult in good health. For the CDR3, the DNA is TGTGCCTGGAGTCCAGGGGGCACGTATGGCTACACCTTC. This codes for CAWSPGGTYGYTF.